The rows below give T cell receptor beta chains drawn from one sample of a study of blood T cell repertoires in COVID-19. Method: immunoSEQ multiplex PCR; TCRdb's copy keeps in-frame clones and lacks some. The table shows 95,000 to 150,000 clones, with 82% occurring only once. The sample consisted of peripheral blood. These receptors were taken from a woman aged 70-85 years with acute or convalescent COVID-19. Each CDR3 is given with its conserved first and last residue. The D gene is left open where the match is weak. Clone size is not always given. Where it is, it says once, few, many or a class for expanded clones.

TRBJ2-3	.	TRBV7-9	.	CASSLSAGTLDTQYF	TGTGCCAGCAGCTTATCGGCAGGAACTTTGGATACGCAGTATTTT
TRBJ1-1	.	TRBV7-3	.	CASSRTVNTEAFF	TGTGCCAGCAGCCGGACAGTGAACACTGAAGCTTTCTTT
TRBJ1-6	.	TRBV4-1	.	CASSQGPGKSYNSPLHF	TGCGCCAGCAGCCAAGGCCCAGGGAAGTCCTATAATTCACCCCTCCACTTT
TRBJ1-3	TRBD1	TRBV6-1	.	CASSERGTGNGNTIYF	TGTGCCAGCAGTGAACGAGGGACAGGGAATGGAAACACCATATATTTT
TRBJ1-2	TRBD1	TRBV5-1	once	CASSSGQGDSHGYTF	TGCGCCAGCAGCTCGGGACAGGGGGACTCGCATGGCTACACCTTC
TRBJ1-1	.	TRBV5-1	.	CASSLLANTEAFF	TGCGCCAGCAGCTTATTAGCGAACACTGAAGCTTTCTTT
TRBJ1-2	.	TRBV10-3	once	CAISRQSNYGYTF	TGTGCCATCAGTCGACAGAGCAACTATGGCTACACCTTC
TRBJ1-1	.	TRBV11-3	.	CASSLVPGLTEAFF	TGTGCCAGCAGCTTAGTGCCAGGGCTCACTGAAGCTTTCTTT
TRBJ2-1	.	TRBV12-3/TRBV12-4	few	CASNPSVGNEQFF	TGTGCCAGCAATCCTAGTGTGGGCAATGAGCAGTTCTTC
TRBJ1-2	TRBD1	TRBV19	few	CASSIRGGGHYGYTF	TGTGCCAGTAGTATAAGAGGAGGGGGCCACTATGGCTACACCTTC
TRBJ1-2	.	TRBV5-5	.	CASSLEGGGNYGYTF	TGTGCCAGCAGCTTGGAAGGTGGGGGGAACTATGGCTACACCTTC
TRBJ2-5	.	TRBV6-1	.	CASSEDIKETQYF	TGTGCCAGCAGTGAGGACATCAAAGAGACCCAGTACTTC
TRBJ2-3	.	TRBV2	.	CASSEAAEFTDTQYF	TGTGCCAGCAGTGAAGCGGCGGAGTTCACAGATACGCAGTATTTT
TRBJ1-2	.	TRBV11-3	.	CASSLRGQNYGYTF	TGTGCCAGCAGCTTACGAGGACAGAACTATGGCTACACCTTC
TRBJ2-5	.	TRBV24-1	once	CATSDGARGGQETQYF	TGTGCCACCAGTGATGGGGCCCGAGGGGGCCAAGAGACCCAGTACTTC
TRBJ2-2	TRBD2	TRBV7-2	.	CASSALSGGANTGELFF	TGTGCCAGCAGCGCACTTAGCGGGGGGGCGAACACCGGGGAGCTGTTTTTT
TRBJ1-5	.	TRBV2	few	CASRTGTTGPQHF	TGTGCCAGCAGAACAGGGACCACGGGGCCCCAGCATTTT